This T cell receptor (beta chain) was sequenced in a study of human T cells and chemical hapten exposure. The overall study: Upper-back patch tests with 0.01% DPC were read at 6 days.

There are a few counts of this clonotype. TCRdb fed the RACE reads into MiXCR, producing one record per CDR3 protein. This sample carries some 350,000 distinct CDR3 sequences, approximately 6.9% of them seen once, and the ten largest clones take roughly 8%. The CDR3 loop spans 15 amino acids. The germline V gene has CDR1 SEHNR and CDR2 FQNEAQ (reference sequence). V lost 4 bases, J lost 7 bases, and 6 bases stayed unmatched. Time point noted: patch test 1, 2 weeks after DPC sensitization. Regarding treatment: therapeutic diphenylcyclopropenone sensitization with weekly scalp DPC. The sequence came from a woman in her late teens or twenties with alopecia areata. Some clones in this sample may be carry-over from other donors' samples. Sequenced material: whole blood, taken in connection with sensitization to the hapten diphenylcyclopropenone (DPC). The rearrangement links TRBV7-9 to TRBJ1-4; TRBD1 matches at 10 bases. The CDR3 sequence: CASSSRTGGSEKLFF. Here the CDR3 DNA reads TGTGCCAGCAGCTCCCGGACAGGGGGGAGTGAAAAACTGTTTTTT.